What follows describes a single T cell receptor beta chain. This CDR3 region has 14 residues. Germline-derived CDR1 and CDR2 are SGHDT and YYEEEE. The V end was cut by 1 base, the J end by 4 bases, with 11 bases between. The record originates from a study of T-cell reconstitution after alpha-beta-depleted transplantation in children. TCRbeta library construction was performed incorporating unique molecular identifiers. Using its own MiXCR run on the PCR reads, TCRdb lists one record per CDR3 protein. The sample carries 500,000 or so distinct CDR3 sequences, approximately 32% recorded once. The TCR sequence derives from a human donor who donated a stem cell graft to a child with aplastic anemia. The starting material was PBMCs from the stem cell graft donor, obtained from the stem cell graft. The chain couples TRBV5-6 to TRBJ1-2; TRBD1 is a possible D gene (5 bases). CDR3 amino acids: CASSLPLRGYGYTF. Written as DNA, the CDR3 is TGTGCCAGCAGCTTGCCCCTAAGGGGCTATGGCTACACCTTC.